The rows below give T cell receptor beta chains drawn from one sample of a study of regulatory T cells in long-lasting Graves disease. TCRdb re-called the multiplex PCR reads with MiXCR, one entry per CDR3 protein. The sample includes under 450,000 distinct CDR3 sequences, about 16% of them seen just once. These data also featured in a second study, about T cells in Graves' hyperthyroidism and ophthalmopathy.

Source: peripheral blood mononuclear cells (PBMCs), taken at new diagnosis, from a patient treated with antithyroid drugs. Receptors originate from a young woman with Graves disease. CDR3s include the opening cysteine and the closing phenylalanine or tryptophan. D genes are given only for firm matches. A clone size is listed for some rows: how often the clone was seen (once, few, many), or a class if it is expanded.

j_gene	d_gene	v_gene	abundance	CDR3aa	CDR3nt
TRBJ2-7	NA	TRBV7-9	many	CASSLAGTLAHEQYF	TGTGCCAGCAGCTTAGCAGGGACTCTCGCCCACGAGCAGTACTTC
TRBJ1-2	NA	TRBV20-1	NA	CSASQQAAELGGYTF	TGCAGTGCTAGTCAACAGGCAGCAGAGCTTGGAGGCTACACCTTC
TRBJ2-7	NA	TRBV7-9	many	CASSAQSYEQYF	TGTGCCAGCAGCGCGCAGAGCTACGAGCAGTACTTC
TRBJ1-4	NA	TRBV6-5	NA	CASSSNRISTNEKLFF	TGTGCCAGCAGTTCCAATAGGATATCAACTAATGAAAAACTGTTTTTT
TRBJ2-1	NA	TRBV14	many	CASSYGTYNEQFF	TGTGCCAGCAGTTATGGTACCTACAATGAGCAGTTCTTC
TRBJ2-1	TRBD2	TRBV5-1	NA	CASSSQGTSYNEQFF	TGCGCCAGCAGCAGCCAAGGGACTAGCTACAATGAGCAGTTCTTC
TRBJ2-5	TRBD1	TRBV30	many	CAWGPGQPGQETQYF	TGTGCCTGGGGACCGGGACAGCCGGGCCAAGAGACCCAGTACTTC
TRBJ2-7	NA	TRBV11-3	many	CASSLVSGEYEQYF	TGTGCCAGCAGCTTAGTTTCAGGGGAGTACGAGCAGTACTTC
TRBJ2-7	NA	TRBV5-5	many	CASSLEPGPRNYEQYF	TGTGCCAGCAGCTTGGAACCGGGCCCCAGGAACTACGAGCAGTACTTC
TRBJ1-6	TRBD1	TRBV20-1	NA	CSAGWDRDSYNSPLHF	TGCAGTGCTGGGTGGGACAGGGATTCCTATAATTCACCCCTCCACTTT
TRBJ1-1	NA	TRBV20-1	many	CSAKRATGNTEAFF	TGCAGTGCGAAGCGAGCGACAGGTAACACTGAAGCTTTCTTT
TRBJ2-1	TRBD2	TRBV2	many	CASRTSGYYNEQFF	TGTGCCAGTCGGACTAGCGGGTACTACAATGAGCAGTTCTTC
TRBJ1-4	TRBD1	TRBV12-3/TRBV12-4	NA	CASSPGGMTVGEKLFF	TGTGCCAGCAGTCCAGGGGGAATGACGGTTGGGGAAAAACTGTTTTTT
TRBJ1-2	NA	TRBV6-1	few	CASKPGEREGYTF	TGTGCCAGCAAACCTGGAGAAAGGGAAGGCTACACCTTC
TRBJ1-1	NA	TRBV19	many	CASSLRVVGAEAFF	TGTGCCAGTAGTCTTAGAGTAGTCGGCGCTGAAGCTTTCTTT
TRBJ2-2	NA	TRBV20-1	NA	CSVLRRSNTGELFF	TGCAGTGTCTTGCGGAGATCGAACACCGGGGAGCTGTTTTTT
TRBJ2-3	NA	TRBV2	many	CASSGGGVTQYF	TGTGCCAGCAGTGGAGGGGGAGTTACGCAGTATTTT
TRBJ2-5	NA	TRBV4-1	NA	CASSQPPSGTETQYF	TGCGCCAGCAGCCAACCCCCGAGTGGGACAGAGACCCAGTACTTC
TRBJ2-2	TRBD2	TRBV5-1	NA	CASSLGTSGGGELFF	TGCGCCAGCAGCTTGGGGACTAGCGGTGGCGGGGAGCTGTTTTTT
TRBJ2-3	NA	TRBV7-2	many	CASSPRGPGTDTQYF	TGTGCCAGCAGCCCGCGGGGGCCAGGCACAGATACGCAGTATTTT
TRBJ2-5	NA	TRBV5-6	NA	CASSTARVGETQYF	TGTGCCAGCAGTACGGCAAGGGTAGGGGAGACCCAGTACTTC
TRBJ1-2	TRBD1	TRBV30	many	CAWTTGQLNYGYTF	TGTGCCTGGACTACGGGACAGCTGAACTATGGCTACACCTTC
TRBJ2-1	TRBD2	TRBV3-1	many	CASSQALGGRVEQFF	TGTGCCAGCAGCCAAGCTCTGGGCGGGAGAGTTGAGCAGTTCTTC
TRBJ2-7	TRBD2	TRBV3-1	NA	CASSPGASGRLEEQYF	TGTGCCAGCAGCCCAGGAGCTAGCGGGAGGCTAGAGGAGCAGTACTTC
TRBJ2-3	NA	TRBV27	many	CASISAGPRARTDTQYF	TGTGCCAGCATTTCAGCCGGGCCCAGAGCCAGAACAGATACGCAGTATTTT
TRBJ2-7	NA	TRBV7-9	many	CASSLSTYEQYF	TGTGCCAGCAGCTTATCCACCTACGAGCAGTACTTC
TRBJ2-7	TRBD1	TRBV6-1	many	CASSRTGGPNEQYF	TGTGCCAGCAGTCGAACAGGGGGCCCCAACGAGCAGTACTTC
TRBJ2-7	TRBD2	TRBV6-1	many	CASRTYPGLADRGIYEQYF	TGTGCCAGCAGAACATACCCGGGACTAGCGGACCGGGGGATATACGAGCAGTACTTC
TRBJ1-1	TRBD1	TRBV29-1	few	CSALTGSHSRAFF	TGCAGCGCCCTGACAGGGTCGCACTCGAGAGCTTTCTTT
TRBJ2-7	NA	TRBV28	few	CASSPPGTPSYEQYF	TGTGCCAGCAGCCCACCCGGGACTCCATCCTACGAGCAGTACTTC
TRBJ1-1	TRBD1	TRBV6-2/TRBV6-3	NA	CASSEGTGGMNTEAFF	TGTGCCAGCAGTGAAGGGACAGGGGGTATGAACACTGAAGCTTTCTTT
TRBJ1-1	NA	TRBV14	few	CASSQGQPNTEAFF	TGTGCCAGCAGCCAAGGGCAGCCAAACACTGAAGCTTTCTTT
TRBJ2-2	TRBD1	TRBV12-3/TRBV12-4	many	CASSLSRQGASGELFF	TGTGCCAGCAGTTTATCGAGACAGGGGGCGAGCGGGGAGCTGTTTTTT
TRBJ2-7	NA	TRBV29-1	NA	CSVRGGTGEGEQYF	TGCAGCGTTAGGGGGGGGACAGGCGAGGGCGAGCAGTACTTC
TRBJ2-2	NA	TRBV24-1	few	CATSDSGGRDTGELFF	TGTGCCACCAGTGATAGTGGGGGCCGGGACACCGGGGAGCTGTTTTTT
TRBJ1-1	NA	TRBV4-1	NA	CASSQVEGDTEAFF	TGCGCCAGCAGCCAAGTGGAGGGGGACACTGAAGCTTTCTTT
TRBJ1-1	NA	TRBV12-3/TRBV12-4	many	CASHPSRGDTEAFF	TGTGCCAGCCACCCGTCGAGAGGGGACACTGAAGCTTTCTTT
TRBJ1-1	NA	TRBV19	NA	CASMRTLEAFF	TGTGCCAGTATGAGGACACTGGAAGCTTTCTTT
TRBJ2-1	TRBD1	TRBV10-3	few	CAVSPTGTGDNEQFF	TGTGCCGTCTCGCCGACCGGGACAGGGGACAATGAGCAGTTCTTC
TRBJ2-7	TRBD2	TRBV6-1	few	CASSRGEQFSYEQYF	TGTGCCAGCAGCCGGGGGGAGCAGTTCTCCTACGAGCAGTACTTC
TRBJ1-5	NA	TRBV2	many	CASSGSLRGGFGQPQHF	TGTGCCAGCAGTGGTAGTCTCCGGGGGGGGTTCGGCCAGCCCCAGCATTTT
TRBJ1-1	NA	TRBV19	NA	CASKIGAGALTEAFF	TGTGCCAGTAAGATCGGGGCAGGGGCTCTCACTGAAGCTTTCTTT
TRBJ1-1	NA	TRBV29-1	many	CSVAISVNTEAFF	TGCAGCGTTGCGATCTCTGTGAACACTGAAGCTTTCTTT
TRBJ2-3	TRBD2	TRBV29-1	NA	CSVGAGAVDTQYF	TGCAGCGTTGGTGCGGGAGCGGTAGATACGCAGTATTTT
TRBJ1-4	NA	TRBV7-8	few	CASSFPRETGYNEKLFF	TGTGCCAGCAGCTTCCCGAGGGAAACAGGATATAATGAAAAACTGTTTTTT
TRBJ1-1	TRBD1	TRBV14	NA	CASSQDLMGTGGTTFF	TGTGCCAGCAGCCAAGACTTGATGGGGACAGGGGGAACAACTTTCTTT
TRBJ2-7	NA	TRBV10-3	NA	CAIREQGRGRVYEQYF	TGTGCCATCAGGGAACAGGGAAGGGGGAGAGTTTACGAGCAGTACTTC
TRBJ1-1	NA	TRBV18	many	CASSPREQSNTEAFF	TGTGCCAGCTCACCACGGGAGCAATCGAACACTGAAGCTTTCTTT
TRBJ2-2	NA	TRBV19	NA	CASRQTGNTGELFF	TGTGCCAGTAGGCAGACAGGGAACACCGGGGAGCTGTTTTTT
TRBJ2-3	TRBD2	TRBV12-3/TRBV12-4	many	CASSTGLAGDTQYF	TGTGCCAGCAGTACGGGACTAGCGGGAGATACGCAGTATTTT
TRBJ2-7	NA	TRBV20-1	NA	CSARAPGAATYEQYF	TGCAGTGCTAGAGCGCCAGGGGCAGCGACCTACGAGCAGTACTTC